This T cell receptor (beta chain) stems from a study of graft-versus-host responses after intestinal transplantation. Whole-study findings and limits: The recipient marrow held GvH clones, and some of them showed up first in ileum or blood.

Repertoires were generated with immunoSEQ multiplex PCR, while TCRdb's copy carries only in-frame clones and drops some. The table lists thousands of clones, approximately 79% of them singletons. Graft samples were processed, releasing intraepithelial and lamina propria lymphocytes. Trimming took 6 bases from V and 4 from J; bases not matched to a gene: 10. The germline CDR1 and CDR2 sequences are MNHNS and SASEGT. The CDR3 runs to 15 residues. For this clone: Its antigen is currently unknown.

This receptor was identified in a human patient who received an intestinal transplant, so some T cells may come from the graft donor. This specimen was ileum tissue, taken around 500 days after intestinal transplant. The rearrangement uses TRBV6-1 and TRBJ2-7, with 9 bases aligning to TRBD1. CDR3 in DNA: TGTGCCAGCAGACCTATCGACAGGGGGGAGTACGAGCAGTACTTC. Its protein product is CASRPIDRGEYEQYF.